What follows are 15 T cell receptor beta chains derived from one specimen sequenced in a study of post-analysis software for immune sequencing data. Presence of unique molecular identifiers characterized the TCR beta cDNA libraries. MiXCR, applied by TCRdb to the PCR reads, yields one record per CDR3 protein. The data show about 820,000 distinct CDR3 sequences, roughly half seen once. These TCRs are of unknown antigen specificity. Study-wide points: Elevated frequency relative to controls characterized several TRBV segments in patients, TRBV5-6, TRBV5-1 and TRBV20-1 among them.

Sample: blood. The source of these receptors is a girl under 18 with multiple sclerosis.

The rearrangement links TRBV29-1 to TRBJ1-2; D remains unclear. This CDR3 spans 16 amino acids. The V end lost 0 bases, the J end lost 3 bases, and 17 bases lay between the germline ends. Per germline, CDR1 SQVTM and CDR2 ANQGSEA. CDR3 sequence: CSVEEFTGPSDYGYTF. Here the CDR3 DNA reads TGCAGCGTTGAAGAATTCACGGGCCCTAGCGACTATGGCTACACCTTC. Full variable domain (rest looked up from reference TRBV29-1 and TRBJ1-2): SAVISQKPSRDICQRGTSLTIQCQVDSQVTMMFWYRQQPGQSLTLIATANQGSEATYESGFVIDKFPISRPNLTFSTLTVSNMSPEDSSIYLCSVEEFTGPSDYGYTFGSGTRLTVV.

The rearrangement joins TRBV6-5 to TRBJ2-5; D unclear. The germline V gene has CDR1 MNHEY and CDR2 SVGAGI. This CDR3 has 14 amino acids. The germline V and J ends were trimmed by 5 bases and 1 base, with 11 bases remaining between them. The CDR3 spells CASSPTATQETQYF. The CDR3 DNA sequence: TGTGCCAGCAGTCCAACAGCGACCCAAGAGACCCAGTACTTC.

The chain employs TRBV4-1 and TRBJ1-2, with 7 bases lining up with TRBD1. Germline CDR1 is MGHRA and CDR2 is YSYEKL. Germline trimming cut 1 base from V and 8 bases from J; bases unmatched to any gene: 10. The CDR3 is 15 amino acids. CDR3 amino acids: CASSQVLRRGEGYTF. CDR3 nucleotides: TGCGCCAGCAGCCAAGTGCTGCGCAGGGGGGAAGGCTACACCTTC.

CDR3 region: CASSISGGAPTSYNEQFF. CDR3 nucleotides: TGTGCCAGCAGCATAAGCGGGGGGGCCCCAACGAGCTACAATGAGCAGTTCTTC. The chain couples TRBV7-2 to TRBJ2-1; 10 bases map to TRBD2. Germline CDR1 reads SGHTA; CDR2 reads FQGNSA. The CDR3 length is 18 residues. The trim removed 5 bases at V and 3 bases at J, leaving 13 bases unmatched. The full variable domain, with the rest looked up from reference TRBV7-2 and TRBJ2-1, is GAGVSQSPSNKVTEKGKDVELRCDPISGHTALYWYRQSLGQGLEFLIYFQGNSAPDKSGLPSDRFSAERTGGSVSTLTIQRTQQEDSAVYLCASSISGGAPTSYNEQFFGPGTRLTVL.

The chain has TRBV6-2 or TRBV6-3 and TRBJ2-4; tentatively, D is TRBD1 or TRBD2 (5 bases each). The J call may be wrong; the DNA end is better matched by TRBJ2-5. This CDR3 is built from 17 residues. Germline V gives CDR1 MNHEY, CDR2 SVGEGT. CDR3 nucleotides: TGTGCCAGCAGTTACGGTCGGGGAAACAAGGGGCCAGAGACCCAGTACTTC. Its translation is CASSYGRGNKGPETQYF.

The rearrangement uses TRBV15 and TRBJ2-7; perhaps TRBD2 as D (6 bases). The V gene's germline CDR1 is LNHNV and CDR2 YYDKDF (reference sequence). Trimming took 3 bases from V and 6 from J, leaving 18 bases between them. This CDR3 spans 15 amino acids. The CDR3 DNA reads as TGTGCCACCAGCAGCGACTCGGGACTTAAGGGCGAGCAGTACTTC. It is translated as CATSSDSGLKGEQYF.

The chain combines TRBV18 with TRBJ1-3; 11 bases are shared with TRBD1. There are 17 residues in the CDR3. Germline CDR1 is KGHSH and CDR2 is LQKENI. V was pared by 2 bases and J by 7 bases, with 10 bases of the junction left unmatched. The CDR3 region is CASSPASLGQGANTIYF. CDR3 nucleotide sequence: TGTGCCAGCTCACCAGCAAGTCTCGGACAGGGGGCTAACACCATATATTTT.

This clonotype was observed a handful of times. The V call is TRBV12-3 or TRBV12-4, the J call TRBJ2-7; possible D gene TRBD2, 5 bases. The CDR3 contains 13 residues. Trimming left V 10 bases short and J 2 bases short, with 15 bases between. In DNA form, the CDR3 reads TGTGCCACCTGGCTAGCAACCACCTACGAGCAGTACTTC. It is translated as CATWLATTYEQYF.

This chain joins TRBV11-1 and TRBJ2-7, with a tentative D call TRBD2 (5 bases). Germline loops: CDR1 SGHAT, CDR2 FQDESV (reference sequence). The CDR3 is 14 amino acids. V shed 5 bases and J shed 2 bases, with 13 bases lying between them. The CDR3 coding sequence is TGTGCCAGCAGCCGGGGTAGGGCCCCCTACGAGCAGTACTTC. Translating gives CASSRGRAPYEQYF.

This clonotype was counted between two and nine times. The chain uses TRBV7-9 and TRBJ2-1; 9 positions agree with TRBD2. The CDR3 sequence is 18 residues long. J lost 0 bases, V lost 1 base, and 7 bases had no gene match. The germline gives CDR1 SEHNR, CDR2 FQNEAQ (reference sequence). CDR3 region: CASSLDLPAGGSYNEQFF. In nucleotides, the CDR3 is TGTGCCAGCAGCTTAGATTTGCCAGCGGGAGGCTCCTACAATGAGCAGTTCTTC.

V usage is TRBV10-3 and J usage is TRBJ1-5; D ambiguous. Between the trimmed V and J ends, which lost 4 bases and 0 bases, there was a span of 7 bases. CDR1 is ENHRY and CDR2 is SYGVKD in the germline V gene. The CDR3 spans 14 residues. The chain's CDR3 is CAISGEYSNQPQHF. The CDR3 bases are TGTGCCATCAGTGGAGAGTATAGCAATCAGCCCCAGCATTTT.

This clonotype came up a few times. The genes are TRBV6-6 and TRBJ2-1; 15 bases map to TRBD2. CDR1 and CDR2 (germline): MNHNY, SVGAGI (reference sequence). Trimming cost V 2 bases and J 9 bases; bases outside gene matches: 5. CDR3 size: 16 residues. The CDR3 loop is CASSYGGLAGGIEQFF. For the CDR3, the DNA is TGTGCCAGCAGTTACGGGGGACTAGCGGGAGGAATTGAGCAGTTCTTC.

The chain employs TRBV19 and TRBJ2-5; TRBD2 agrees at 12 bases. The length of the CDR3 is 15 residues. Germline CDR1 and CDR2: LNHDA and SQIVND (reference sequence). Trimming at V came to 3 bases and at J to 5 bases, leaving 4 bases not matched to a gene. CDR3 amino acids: CASSMTSGSRETQYF. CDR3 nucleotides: TGTGCCAGTAGTATGACTAGCGGGAGTCGGGAGACCCAGTACTTC.

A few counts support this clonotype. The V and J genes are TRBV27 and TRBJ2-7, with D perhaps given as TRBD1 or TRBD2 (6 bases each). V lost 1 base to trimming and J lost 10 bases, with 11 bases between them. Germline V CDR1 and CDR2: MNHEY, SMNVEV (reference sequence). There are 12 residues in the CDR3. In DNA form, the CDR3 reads TGTGCCAGCAGTTTATTGGGGGGCGCACAGTACTTC. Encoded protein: CASSLLGGAQYF.

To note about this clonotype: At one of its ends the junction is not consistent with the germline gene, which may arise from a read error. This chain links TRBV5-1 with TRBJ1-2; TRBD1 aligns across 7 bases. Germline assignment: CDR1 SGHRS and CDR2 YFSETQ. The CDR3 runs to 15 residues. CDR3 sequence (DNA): TGCGCCAGCAGCAGGGACAGCACCACTAACTATGGCTACAACTTC. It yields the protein CASSRDSTTNYGYNF. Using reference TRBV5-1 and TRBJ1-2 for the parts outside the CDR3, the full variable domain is KAGVTQTPRYLIKTRGQQVTLSCSPISGHRSVSWYQQTPGQGLQFLFEYFSETQRNKGNFPGRFSGRQFSNSRSEMNVSTLELGDSALYLCASSRDSTTNYGYNFGSGTRLTVV.